This T cell receptor beta chain was identified during a study of T cells after yellow fever vaccination. Study-level results: Primary-vaccination clones mostly resurfaced post-booster (nearly 97% CD4, roughly 90% CD8). Only a small proportion of the clonotypes turned up in both the CD4 and the CD8 compartments, likely arising from convergent recombination.

TCRdb re-analysed the 5' RACE reads in MiXCR, keeping a single row per CDR3 protein. The table has fewer than 400,000 distinct CDR3 sequences, roughly a tenth seen once. Comments on this clonotype: Its matching antigen is unknown.

The clonotype was recovered from a man aged 18 to 30 who received the YFV17D yellow fever vaccine. The sequences come from CD4+ T cells sorted from PBMCs, collected 45 days after the yellow fever booster vaccination.

CDR3 sequence reads: CATRPLQEAEAFF. In DNA, the CDR3 is TGTGCCACCAGGCCCCTCCAGGAAGCTGAAGCTTTCTTT. This chain links TRBV10-3 with TRBJ1-1, with D uncertain. The V and J ends lost 10 bases and 6 bases respectively, with 18 bases between them. Germline-derived CDR1 and CDR2 are ENHRY and SYGVKD. CDR3 size: 13 residues.